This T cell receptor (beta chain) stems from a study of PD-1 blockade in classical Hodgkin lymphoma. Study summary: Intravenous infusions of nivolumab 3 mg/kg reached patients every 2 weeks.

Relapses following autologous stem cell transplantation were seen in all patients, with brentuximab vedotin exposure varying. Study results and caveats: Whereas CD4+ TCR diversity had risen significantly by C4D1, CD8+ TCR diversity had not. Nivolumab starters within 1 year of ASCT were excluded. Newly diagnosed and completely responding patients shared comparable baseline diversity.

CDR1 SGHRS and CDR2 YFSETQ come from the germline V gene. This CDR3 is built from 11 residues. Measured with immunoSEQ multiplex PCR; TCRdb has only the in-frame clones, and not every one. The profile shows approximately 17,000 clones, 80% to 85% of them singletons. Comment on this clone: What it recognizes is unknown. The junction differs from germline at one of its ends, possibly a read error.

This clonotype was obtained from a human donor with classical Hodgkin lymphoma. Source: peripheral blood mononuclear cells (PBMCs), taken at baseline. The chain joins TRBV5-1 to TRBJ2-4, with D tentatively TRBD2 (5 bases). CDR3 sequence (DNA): TGCGCCAGCAGCTTGGGGCCCCCAGGACTCTTC. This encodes CASSLGPPGLF.